This TCR beta chain was recovered during a study of T cells in localized non-small cell lung cancer. Study-wide findings and caveats: Uninvolved adjacent lung showed the highest T cell clonality, exceeding tumor. Adjacent lung was found to contain a median approximately 62 of the top 100 tumor clones. Sequencing, confined to only one tumor region, leaves heterogeneity possible.

On this clone itself: Its antigen is still unknown.

Profiling relied on immunoSEQ multiplex PCR, and the TCRdb table lists in-frame clones only, not all of them. The table lists around 29,000 clones, more than 75% of them singletons, with approximately 12% in the top ten. CDR1 MGHRA and CDR2 YSYEKL come from the germline V gene. V was shortened by 1 base and J by 4 bases, with 5 bases between the two germline ends. The CDR3 runs to 13 residues. The sequence came from a female donor over 55 with stage III squamous cell lung carcinoma. The genes are TRBV4-1 and TRBJ2-1, with D hard to call. Sequencing used peripheral blood, obtained before any cancer treatment. The CDR3 DNA follows: TGCGCCAGCAGCCAAGGGGGATACAATGAGCAGTTCTTC. Translating gives CASSQGGYNEQFF.